The subject of this entry is one T cell receptor (beta chain). The antigen is unknown. Losses at the gene ends were 3 bases for V and 3 bases for J; bases not matched to a gene: 8. The CDR3 extends over 15 amino acids. Germline V lookup: CDR1 MNHEY, CDR2 SMNVEV (reference sequence). The sample originates from a study of OX40 agonist ivuxolimab in advanced cancers. Overall study findings and caveats: Doses of 0.1 to 3.0 mg/kg were accompanied by clonal expansion of CD4+ and CD8+ blood T cells by week 6.

Clones were read by immunoSEQ multiplex PCR, and TCRdb kept only the in-frame ones, dropping some. In the table there are some 97,000 clones, around 93% of which are singletons. The source was CD4+ or CD8+ T cells sorted from blood, collected in a trial of the OX40 agonist ivuxolimab. The V call is TRBV27, the J call TRBJ2-7; 7 bases match TRBD2. The sequence was obtained from an adult with an advanced solid tumor such as melanoma, head and neck, liver or kidney cancer. The DNA of the CDR3 is TGTGCCAGCAGTTTGCGCAGTTGGGAGGGCTACGAGCAGTACTTC. It specifies CASSLRSWEGYEQYF.